These 17 T cell receptor beta chains were all obtained from the same sample, sequenced in a study of T cell responses to AZD1222 COVID-19 vaccine. The table came from immunoSEQ multiplex PCR; TCRdb's copy has only in-frame clones and leaves some out. The sample has 100,000 to 150,000 clones, 80% to 90% seen once. This sample comprised peripheral blood, obtained on day 0 of AZD1222 vaccination. Receptor source: an adult in good health.

The chain has TRBV5-1 and TRBJ2-3, with a weak D call TRBD1 (6 bases). In germline, CDR1 is SGHRS, CDR2 YFSETQ. Trimming took 3 bases from V and 2 from J, leaving 10 bases between them. The CDR3 loop spans 14 amino acids. CDR3 region: CASSSDRYTDTQYF. The DNA of the CDR3 is TGCGCCAGCAGCTCAGACAGGTACACAGATACGCAGTATTTT.

The chain links TRBV3-1 (or the pseudogene TRBV3-2) to TRBJ1-3; D unclear. Germline loops: CDR1 LGHDT, CDR2 YNNKEL (reference sequence). The CDR3 is made up of 14 amino acids. V lost 1 base and J lost 2, with 6 bases in between. The CDR3 loop reads CASSQAGTGNTIYF. CDR3 DNA sequence: TGTGCCAGCAGCCAAGCAGGAACTGGAAACACCATATATTTT.

A few counts support this clone. The rearrangement joins TRBV5-1 to TRBJ2-7, with 11 bases identical to TRBD2. CDR3 length equals 15 residues. Trimming removed 4 bases from V and 4 bases from J; junction bases left unmatched: 7. Germline values: CDR1 SGHRS, CDR2 YFSETQ. CDR3 nucleotide sequence: TGCGCCAGCAGCGATACTAGCGGGAGTGGGTACGAGCAGTACTTC. As protein: CASSDTSGSGYEQYF.

The V call is TRBV10-2, the J call TRBJ1-1; D call uncertain. Germline CDR1 is WSHSY and CDR2 is SAAADI. The CDR3 extends over 12 amino acids. V was clipped by 2 bases and J by 10 bases, with 11 bases between them. CDR3 sequence reads: CASSEPLSGAFF. The CDR3 DNA is TGCGCCAGCAGTGAGCCCTTATCGGGAGCTTTCTTT.

The chain carries TRBV29-1 and TRBJ2-5; no reliable D call. CDR3 length equals 12 residues. CDR1 and CDR2 from the germline V gene are SQVTM and ANQGSEA. The germline V and J ends were trimmed by 4 bases and 3 bases, with 9 bases remaining between them. This chain's CDR3 is CSVGLGKETQYF. In nucleotides, the CDR3 is TGCAGCGTTGGCTTAGGAAAAGAGACCCAGTACTTC.

For the CDR3, the DNA is TGTGCCAGCAGTTTAGGGACGGGGAACACCGGGGAGCTGTTTTTT. Protein: CASSLGTGNTGELFF. The chain recombines TRBV28 with TRBJ2-2, with D tentatively TRBD1 or TRBD2 (5 bases each). Trimming took 2 bases from V and 1 from J, leaving 8 bases between them. Germline V gene data show CDR1 as MDHEN and CDR2 as SYDVKM. CDR3 size: 15 residues.

The chain joins TRBV3-1 (or the pseudogene TRBV3-2) to TRBJ1-3, with D maybe TRBD1 (5 bases). Looked up from germline, CDR1 is LGHDT and CDR2 is YNNKEL (reference sequence). Trimming left V 4 bases short and J 4 bases short, with 8 bases between. The CDR3 is 13 residues long. The CDR3 sequence: CASSLGLGNTIYF. CDR3 coding DNA: TGTGCCAGCAGCCTGGGACTGGGAAACACCATATATTTT.

About this clone: The DNA is omitted, as the CDR3 cannot be located on it reliably, and the CDR3 follows TCRdb's listing. This chain connects TRBV21-1 to TRBJ2-5. TRBV21-1 has pseudogene status. A total of 11 residues make up the CDR3, ends included. The CDR3 spells CASSTILAQYF.

The CDR3 DNA reads TGTGCCAGCAGCTTAAGGAGGGCTCAAGCTTTCTTT. The encoded protein is CASSLRRAQAFF. This chain joins TRBV7-2 and TRBJ1-1; D is uncertain. V dropped 2 bases and J dropped 9 bases, with 10 bases sitting between them. The CDR3 runs to 12 residues. Germline CDR1 and CDR2: SGHTA and FQGNSA.

The table lists this clone with a count of one. The rearrangement joins TRBV9 to TRBJ2-1; perhaps TRBD1 as D (5 bases). V was clipped by 0 bases and J by 7 bases, with 11 bases between them. The CDR3 covers 14 residues. From germline, CDR1 is SGDLS and CDR2 YYNGEE. CDR3 loop: CASSVEQGWNEQFF. In DNA form, the CDR3 reads TGTGCCAGCAGCGTAGAGCAGGGCTGGAATGAGCAGTTCTTC.

This clone occurred a few times. The chain is built from TRBV11-2 and TRBJ1-6, with D tentatively TRBD1 (6 bases). Germline lookup yields CDR1 SGHAT and CDR2 FQNNGV. The CDR3 spans 17 residues. V lost 5 bases to trimming and J lost 6 bases, with 20 bases between them. The CDR3 nucleotides read TGTGCCAGCAGCGGGGTGTCAGGGGATATCGGTAATTCACCCCTCCACTTT. Translating it yields CASSGVSGDIGNSPLHF.

This clone was observed a handful of times. The rearrangement joins TRBV3-1 (or the pseudogene TRBV3-2) to TRBJ1-5; D remains ambiguous. The CDR3 loop spans 14 amino acids. V was trimmed by 0 bases and J by 0 bases, leaving 3 bases between them. In germline, CDR1 is LGHDT, CDR2 YNNKEL (reference sequence). CDR3: CASSQDGSNQPQHF. Written as DNA, the CDR3 is TGTGCCAGCAGCCAAGACGGTAGCAATCAGCCCCAGCATTTT.

CDR3 in amino acids: CASSLEMGLDTQYF. The CDR3 nucleotides are TGTGCCAGCAGCTTAGAAATGGGTTTAGATACGCAGTATTTT. This chain joins TRBV7-2 and TRBJ2-3; D call uncertain. This CDR3 has 14 amino acids. Trimming stripped 1 base from V and 5 bases from J, with 10 bases between. From germline, CDR1 is SGHTA and CDR2 FQGNSA.

The chain couples TRBV6-2 or TRBV6-3 to TRBJ2-7, with TRBD2 identical over 7 bases. This CDR3 is built from 15 residues. V shed 0 bases and J 2 bases; nucleotides not matched to a gene: 4. Germline V gene sequence: CDR1 MNHEY, CDR2 SVGEGT. The CDR3 reads CASSYSASGTYEQYF. As DNA, the CDR3 is TGTGCCAGCAGTTACTCGGCTAGCGGCACCTACGAGCAGTACTTC.

This chain links TRBV6-5 with TRBJ1-2; no definite D call. Germline V gene data show CDR1 as MNHEY and CDR2 as SVGAGI. The V end lost 6 bases, the J end lost 4 bases, and 15 bases lay between the germline ends. CDR3 length equals 14 residues. CDR3 sequence reads: CASRTLDGTYGYTF. The CDR3 DNA reads as TGTGCCAGCAGAACATTGGATGGAACCTATGGCTACACCTTC.

The chain carries TRBV7-2 and TRBJ1-2; a possible D gene is TRBD1 (6 bases). V lost 3 bases and J lost 7, with 15 bases in between. This CDR3 has 14 amino acids. The V gene's germline CDR1 is SGHTA and CDR2 FQGNSA. This chain's CDR3 is CASSLYQGNRGYTF. The CDR3 DNA reads TGTGCCAGCAGCTTGTATCAGGGGAATCGTGGCTACACCTTC.

The rearrangement joins TRBV2 to TRBJ2-1, with TRBD1 identical over 7 bases. The CDR3 is made up of 15 amino acids. Germline V gene lookup returns CDR1 SNHLY and CDR2 FYNNEI. The V gene end was trimmed by 1 base and the J gene end by 5 bases; junction bases not matched to a gene: 5. CDR3 in DNA: TGTGCCAGCAGTGAAGGAACAGGGGAACACAATGAGCAGTTCTTC. This translates into CASSEGTGEHNEQFF. The variable domain in full, completed from reference TRBV2 and TRBJ2-1, reads EPEVTQTPSHQVTQMGQEVILRCVPISNHLYFYWYRQILGQKVEFLVSFYNNEISEKSEIFDDQFSVERPDGSNFTLKIRSTKLEDSAMYFCASSEGTGEHNEQFFGPGTRLTVL.